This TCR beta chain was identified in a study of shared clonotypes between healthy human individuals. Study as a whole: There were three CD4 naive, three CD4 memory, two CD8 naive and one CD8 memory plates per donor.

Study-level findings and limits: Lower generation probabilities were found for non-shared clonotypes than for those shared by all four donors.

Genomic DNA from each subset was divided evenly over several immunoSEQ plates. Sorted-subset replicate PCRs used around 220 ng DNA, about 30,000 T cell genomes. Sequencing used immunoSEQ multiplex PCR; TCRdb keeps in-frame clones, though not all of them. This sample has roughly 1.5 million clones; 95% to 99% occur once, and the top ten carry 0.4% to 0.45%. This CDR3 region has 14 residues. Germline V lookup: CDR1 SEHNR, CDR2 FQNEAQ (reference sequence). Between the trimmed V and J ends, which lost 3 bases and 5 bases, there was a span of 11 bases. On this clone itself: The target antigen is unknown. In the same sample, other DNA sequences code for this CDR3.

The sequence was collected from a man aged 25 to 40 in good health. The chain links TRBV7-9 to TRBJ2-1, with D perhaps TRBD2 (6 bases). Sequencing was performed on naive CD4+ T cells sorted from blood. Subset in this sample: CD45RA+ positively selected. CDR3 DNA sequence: TGTGCCAGCAGCTTGGCGGGGATTAACAATGAGCAGTTCTTC. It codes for CASSLAGINNEQFF.